This T cell receptor (beta chain) is from a study of blood T cell repertoires in COVID-19. Turning to the study itself: Whether acute or convalescent, the COVID-19 samples came from the United States, Italy and Spain. In each case, the material was cDNA or gDNA derived from T cells, B-cell-depleted T cells, or PBMCs.

Unmatched junction bases numbered 7, after V lost 6 bases and J lost 9 bases. The CDR3 has 13 residues. Germline V CDR1 and CDR2: SGHVS, FQNEAQ. Methods used by the authors: It was from reference gene primer amplification that nucleated cell counts were estimated. Sequencing used immunoSEQ multiplex PCR; TCRdb keeps in-frame clones, though not all of them. That table is the source of V, J and clone size, and D and trimming were worked out from the DNA. The table shows 250,000 or so clones, with nearly 90% occurring only once. The clonotype was recovered from a young woman with acute or convalescent COVID-19. The source material was peripheral blood. V and J are TRBV7-8 and TRBJ1-1, with 10 bases fitting TRBD1. In nucleotides, the CDR3 is TGTGCCAGCAGAAATGACAGGGGGCAGAAAGCTTTCTTT. As protein: CASRNDRGQKAFF.